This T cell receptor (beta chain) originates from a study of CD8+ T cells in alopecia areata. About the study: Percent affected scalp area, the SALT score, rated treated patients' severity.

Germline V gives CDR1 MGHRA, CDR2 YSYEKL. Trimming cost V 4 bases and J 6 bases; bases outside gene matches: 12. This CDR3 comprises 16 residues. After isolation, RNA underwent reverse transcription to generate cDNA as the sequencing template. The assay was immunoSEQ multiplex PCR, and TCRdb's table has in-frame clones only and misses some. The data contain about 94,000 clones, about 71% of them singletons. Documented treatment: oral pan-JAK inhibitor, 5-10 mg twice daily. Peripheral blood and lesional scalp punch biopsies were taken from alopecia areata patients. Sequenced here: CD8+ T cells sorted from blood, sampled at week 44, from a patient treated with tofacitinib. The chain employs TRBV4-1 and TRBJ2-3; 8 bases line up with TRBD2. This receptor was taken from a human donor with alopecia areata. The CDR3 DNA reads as TGCGCCAGCAGCCGCCTACTAGCGGCAAGTGGGGATACGCAGTATTTT. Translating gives CASSRLLAASGDTQYF.